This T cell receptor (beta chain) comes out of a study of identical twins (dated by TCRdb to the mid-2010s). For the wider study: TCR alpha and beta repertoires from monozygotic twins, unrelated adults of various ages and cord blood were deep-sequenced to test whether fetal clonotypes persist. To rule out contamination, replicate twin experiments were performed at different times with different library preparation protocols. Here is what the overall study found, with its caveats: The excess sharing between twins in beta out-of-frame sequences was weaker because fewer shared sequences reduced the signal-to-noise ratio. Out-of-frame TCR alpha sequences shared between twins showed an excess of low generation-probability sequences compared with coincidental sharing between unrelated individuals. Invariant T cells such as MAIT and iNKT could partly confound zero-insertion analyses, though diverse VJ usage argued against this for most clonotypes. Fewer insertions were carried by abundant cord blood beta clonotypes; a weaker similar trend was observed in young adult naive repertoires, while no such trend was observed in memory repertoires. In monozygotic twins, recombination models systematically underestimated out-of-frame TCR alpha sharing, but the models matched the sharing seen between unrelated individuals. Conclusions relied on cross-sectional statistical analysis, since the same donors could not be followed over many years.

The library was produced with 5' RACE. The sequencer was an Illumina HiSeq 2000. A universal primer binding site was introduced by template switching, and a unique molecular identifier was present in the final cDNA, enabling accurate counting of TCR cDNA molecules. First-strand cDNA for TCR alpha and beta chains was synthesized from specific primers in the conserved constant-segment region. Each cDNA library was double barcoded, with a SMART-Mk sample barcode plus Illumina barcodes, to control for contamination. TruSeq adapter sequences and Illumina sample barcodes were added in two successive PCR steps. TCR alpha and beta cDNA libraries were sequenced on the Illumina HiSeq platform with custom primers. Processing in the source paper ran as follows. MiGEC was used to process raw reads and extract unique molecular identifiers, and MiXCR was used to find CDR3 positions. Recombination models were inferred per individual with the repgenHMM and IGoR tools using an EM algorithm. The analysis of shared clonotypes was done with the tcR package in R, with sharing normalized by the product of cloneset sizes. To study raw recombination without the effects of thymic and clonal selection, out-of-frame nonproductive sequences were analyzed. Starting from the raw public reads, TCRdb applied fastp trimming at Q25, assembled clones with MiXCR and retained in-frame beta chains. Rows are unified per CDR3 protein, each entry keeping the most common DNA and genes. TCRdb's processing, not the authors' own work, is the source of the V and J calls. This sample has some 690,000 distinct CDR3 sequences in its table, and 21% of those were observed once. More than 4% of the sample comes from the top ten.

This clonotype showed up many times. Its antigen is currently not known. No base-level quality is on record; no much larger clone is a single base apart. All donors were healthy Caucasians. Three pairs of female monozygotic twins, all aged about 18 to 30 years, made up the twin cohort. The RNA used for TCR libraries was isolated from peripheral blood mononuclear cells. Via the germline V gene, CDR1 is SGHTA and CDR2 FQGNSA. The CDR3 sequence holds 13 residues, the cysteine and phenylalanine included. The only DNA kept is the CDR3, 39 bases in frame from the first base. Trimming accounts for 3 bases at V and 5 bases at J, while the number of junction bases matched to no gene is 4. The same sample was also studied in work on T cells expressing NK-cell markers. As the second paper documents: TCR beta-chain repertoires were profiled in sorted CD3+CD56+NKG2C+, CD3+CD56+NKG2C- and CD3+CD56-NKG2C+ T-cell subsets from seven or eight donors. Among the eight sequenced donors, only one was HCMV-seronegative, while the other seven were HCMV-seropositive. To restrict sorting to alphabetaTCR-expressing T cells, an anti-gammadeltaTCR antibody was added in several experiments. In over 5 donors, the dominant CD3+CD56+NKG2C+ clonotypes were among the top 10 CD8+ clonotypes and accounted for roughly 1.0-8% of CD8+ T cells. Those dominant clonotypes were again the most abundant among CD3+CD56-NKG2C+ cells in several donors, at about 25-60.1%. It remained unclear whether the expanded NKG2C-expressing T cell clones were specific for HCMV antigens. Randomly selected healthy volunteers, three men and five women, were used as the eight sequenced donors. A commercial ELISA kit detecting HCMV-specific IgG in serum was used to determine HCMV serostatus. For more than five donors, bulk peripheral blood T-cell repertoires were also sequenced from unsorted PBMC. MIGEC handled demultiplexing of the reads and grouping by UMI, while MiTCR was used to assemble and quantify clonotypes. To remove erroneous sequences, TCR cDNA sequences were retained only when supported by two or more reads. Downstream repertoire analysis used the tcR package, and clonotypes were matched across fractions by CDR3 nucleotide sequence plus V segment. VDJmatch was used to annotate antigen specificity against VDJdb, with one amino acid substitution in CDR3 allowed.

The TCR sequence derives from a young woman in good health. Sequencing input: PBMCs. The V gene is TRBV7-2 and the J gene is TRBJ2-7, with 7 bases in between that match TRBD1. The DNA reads TGTGCCAGCAGCTTGGGGACAGTTAACGAGCAGTACTTC. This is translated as CASSLGTVNEQYF.